Below, 20 T cell receptor beta chains from the same sample are listed, as sequenced in a study of OX40 agonist ivuxolimab in advanced cancers. Only in-frame clones appear in the TCRdb table, and some are missing; sequencing was by immunoSEQ multiplex PCR. The sample shows tens of thousands of clones, around 82% of them seen only once. The sequences come from CD4+ or CD8+ T cells sorted from blood, collected in a trial of the OX40 agonist ivuxolimab. Receptor source: an adult with an advanced solid tumor such as melanoma, head and neck, liver or kidney cancer.

The rearrangement links TRBV29-1 to TRBJ2-7; the D is unclear. CDR1 and CDR2 from the germline V gene are SQVTM and ANQGSEA. The CDR3 extends over 13 amino acids. V dropped 6 bases and J dropped 4 bases, with 16 bases sitting between them. The CDR3 loop reads CSVRTDGRYEQYF. Here the CDR3 DNA reads TGCAGCGTCCGGACGGACGGACGATACGAGCAGTACTTC.

This clone occurred a few times. The chain employs TRBV13 and TRBJ2-7, with 11 positions matching TRBD1. Looked up from germline, CDR1 is PRHDT and CDR2 is FYEKMQ (reference sequence). The CDR3 is made up of 16 amino acids. The V and J ends lost 3 bases and 6 bases, in that order; junction bases with no gene match: 10. CDR3 sequence (DNA): TGTGCCAGCAGCTTCGACTCCGGGACAGGGGGAATCGAGCAGTACTTC. Translation: CASSFDSGTGGIEQYF.

The genes are TRBV7-3 and TRBJ2-3, with D possibly TRBD1 on 6 matching bases. CDR1 and CDR2 from the germline V gene are SGHTA and FQGTGA. V lost 2 bases and J 3 bases, leaving 6 bases between the germline ends. The CDR3 consists of 13 residues. The CDR3 region is CASSLGTTDTQYF. The CDR3 DNA sequence: TGTGCCAGCAGCTTAGGGACAACAGATACGCAGTATTTT.

The CDR3, as DNA: TGTGCCAGCAGCACACAGGGCATCGTCAGTAATGAAAAACTGTTTTTT. Protein sequence: CASSTQGIVSNEKLFF. This chain uses TRBV5-4 with TRBJ1-4, with D possibly TRBD1 on 6 matching bases. CDR1 and CDR2 (germline): SGHNT, YYREEE (reference sequence). The CDR3 spans 16 residues. Trimming took off 4 bases at V and 4 bases at J, with 17 bases between the two ends.

The rearrangement uses TRBV7-9 and TRBJ2-7; D perhaps matches TRBD2 (5 bases). CDR1 and CDR2 (germline): SEHNR, FQNEAQ (reference sequence). The V gene lost 2 bases and the J gene lost 3 bases, with 17 bases spanning the gap. The length of the CDR3 is 16 residues. CDR3 DNA sequence: TGTGCCAGCAGCTTATCGGCGGGTAGTCAAATCTACGAGCAGTACTTC. Residues: CASSLSAGSQIYEQYF. Looking up the rest from reference TRBV7-9 and TRBJ2-7 gives the full variable domain: DTGVSQNPRHKITKRGQNVTFRCDPISEHNRLYWYRQTLGQGPEFLTYFQNEAQLEKSRLLSDRFSAERPKGSFSTLEIQRTEQGDSAMYLCASSLSAGSQIYEQYFGPGTRLTVT.

This sequence joins TRBV28 and TRBJ1-5, with TRBD1 identical over 8 bases. Trimming at V came to 2 bases and at J to 6 bases, leaving 9 bases not matched to a gene. This CDR3 region has 16 residues. Germline-derived CDR1 and CDR2 are MDHEN and SYDVKM. CDR3 coding DNA: TGTGCCAGCAGTTTAGCCGGGACAGGAAGATCTCAGCCCCAGCATTTT. Translation: CASSLAGTGRSQPQHF.

The rearrangement joins TRBV10-3 to TRBJ1-2; D might be TRBD1 (5 bases). Germline lookup yields CDR1 ENHRY and CDR2 SYGVKD. The CDR3 consists of 15 residues. Trimming shortened V by 3 bases and J by 6 bases, and 17 bases separated the two germline ends. CDR3 in DNA: TGTGCCATCAGTGAATTGCCTACAGGTGGAGATGGCTACACCTTC. Its translation: CAISELPTGGDGYTF.

The rearrangement uses TRBV25-1 and TRBJ2-7; D perhaps matches TRBD2 (5 bases). Germline-derived CDR1 and CDR2 are MGHDK and SYGVNS. The CDR3 length is 16 residues. Deletions cut 3 bases from V and 0 bases from J, with 15 bases between. The CDR3 DNA reads as TGTGCCAGCAGTGACCCCTCTTCCGGGAACTCCTACGAGCAGTACTTC. Translation gives CASSDPSSGNSYEQYF.

V gene TRBV29-1 combines with J gene TRBJ2-1; 8 nucleotides line up with TRBD2. The CDR3 sequence is 17 residues long. The germline V gene encodes CDR1 SQVTM and CDR2 ANQGSEA. V lost 8 bases to trimming and J lost 0 bases; unmatched junction nucleotides: 15. The CDR3 here is CSPTFTELAGSYNEQFF. In nucleotides, the CDR3 is TGCAGCCCGACCTTTACTGAGCTAGCGGGCTCCTACAATGAGCAGTTCTTC.

This clone is a singleton in its sample. The rearrangement uses TRBV18 and TRBJ2-4; tentative D call: TRBD1 (5 bases). The CDR3 totals 18 residues. The germline V gene has CDR1 KGHSH and CDR2 LQKENI. V lost 3 bases and J lost 2, with 20 bases in between. CDR3 residues: CASSPVGGAPISKNIQYF. As DNA, the CDR3 is TGTGCCAGCTCACCCGTAGGTGGGGCGCCTATTTCCAAAAACATTCAGTACTTC. The variable domain in full, completed from reference TRBV18 and TRBJ2-4, reads NAGVMQNPRHLVRRRGQEARLRCSPMKGHSHVYWYRQLPEEGLKFMVYLQKENIIDESGMPKERFSAEFPKEGPSILRIQQVVRGDSAAYFCASSPVGGAPISKNIQYFGAGTRLSVL.

V gene TRBV6-4 combines with J gene TRBJ1-4, with D perhaps TRBD1 (5 bases). The CDR3 is 17 residues long. The V end was cut by 6 bases, the J end by 6 bases, with 23 bases between. Germline V CDR1 and CDR2: MRHNA, SNTAGT. The CDR3 sequence is CASRITGPKRGDEKLFF. The CDR3 DNA reads TGTGCCAGCAGGATTACGGGGCCCAAGAGAGGAGATGAAAAACTGTTTTTT.

The chain links TRBV27 to TRBJ2-1; 9 nucleotides align to TRBD2. Trimming took 3 bases from V and 1 from J; bases not matched to a gene: 4. The CDR3 consists of 16 residues. CDR1 is MNHEY and CDR2 is SMNVEV in the germline V gene (reference sequence). CDR3 coding DNA: TGTGCCAGCAGTTTGGTTAGCGGGAGTTCCTACAATGAGCAGTTCTTC. Translating gives CASSLVSGSSYNEQFF.

The V call is TRBV7-9, the J call TRBJ2-3, with TRBD2 identical over 11 bases. Germline V gives CDR1 SEHNR, CDR2 FQNEAQ (reference sequence). The CDR3 has 15 amino acids. With V trimmed by 5 bases and J by 9 bases, 10 bases remained unmatched. The CDR3 is CASSTNLAGGRTQYF. CDR3 in DNA: TGTGCCAGCAGCACCAATCTAGCGGGAGGTCGGACGCAGTATTTT.

The rearrangement joins TRBV5-8 to TRBJ1-5; no firm D call. The CDR3 contains 13 residues. The V gene's germline CDR1 is SGHTS and CDR2 YDEGEE. Trimming took 0 bases from V and 9 from J, leaving 10 bases between them. In nucleotides, the CDR3 is TGTGCCAGCAGCTTGGGCATCCGAGGGCCCCAGCATTTT. It is translated as CASSLGIRGPQHF.

This chain uses TRBV9 with TRBJ1-3, with D uncertain. The CDR3 length is 13 residues. The V end was cut by 3 bases, the J end by 4 bases, with 8 bases between. Germline V gene lookup returns CDR1 SGDLS and CDR2 YYNGEE. The CDR3 here is CASSGVEGNTIYF. The DNA of the CDR3 is TGTGCCAGCAGCGGGGTGGAAGGAAACACCATATATTTT. The entire variable domain, with the rest obtained from reference TRBV9 and TRBJ1-3, is as follows: DSGVTQTPKHLITATGQRVTLRCSPRSGDLSVYWYQQSLDQGLQFLIQYYNGEERAKGNILERFSAQQFPDLHSELNLSSLELGDSALYFCASSGVEGNTIYFGEGSWLTVV.

The chain carries TRBV4-1 and TRBJ2-7, with 13 bases lining up with TRBD2. CDR3 length equals 19 residues. The V segment lost 1 base and the J segment 3 bases; nucleotides outside the gene matches: 12. CDR1 and CDR2 from the germline V gene are MGHRA and YSYEKL. CDR3 protein: CASSQGDRGLAGLHYEQYF. As DNA, the CDR3 is TGCGCCAGCAGCCAAGGAGATAGGGGACTAGCGGGGCTCCACTACGAGCAGTACTTC.

The chain couples TRBV28 to TRBJ2-6; D might be TRBD1 (6 bases). There are 15 residues in the CDR3. Trimming cost V 2 bases and J 5 bases, with 10 bases left between them. CDR1 is MDHEN, CDR2 SYDVKM, per germline. This chain's CDR3 is CASSLGQRWANVLTF. The CDR3 DNA follows: TGTGCCAGCAGTTTAGGACAGCGTTGGGCCAACGTCCTGACTTTC.

The chain links TRBV5-1 to TRBJ2-3, with D unresolved. CDR1 is SGHRS, CDR2 YFSETQ, per germline. The CDR3 runs 15 residues. The V end lost 4 bases, the J end lost 0 bases, and 12 bases lay between the germline ends. The CDR3 here is CASSHMDVSTDTQYF. The CDR3 nucleotides read TGCGCCAGCAGCCACATGGACGTAAGCACAGATACGCAGTATTTT. The whole variable domain, remainder taken from reference TRBV5-1 and TRBJ2-3, is KAGVTQTPRYLIKTRGQQVTLSCSPISGHRSVSWYQQTPGQGLQFLFEYFSETQRNKGNFPGRFSGRQFSNSRSEMNVSTLELGDSALYLCASSHMDVSTDTQYFGPGTRLTVL.

V usage is TRBV18 and J usage is TRBJ2-7; 13 bases align to TRBD2. V dropped 4 bases and J dropped 4; count of bases not matched to a gene: 4. This CDR3 has 15 residues. Germline CDR1 is KGHSH and CDR2 is LQKENI. The CDR3 here is CASSLRTSGGYEQYF. In DNA form, the CDR3 reads TGTGCCAGCTCACTTCGGACTAGCGGGGGATACGAGCAGTACTTC. The full variable domain, its missing parts supplied by reference TRBV18 and TRBJ2-7, is NAGVMQNPRHLVRRRGQEARLRCSPMKGHSHVYWYRQLPEEGLKFMVYLQKENIIDESGMPKERFSAEFPKEGPSILRIQQVVRGDSAAYFCASSLRTSGGYEQYFGPGTRLTVT.

The V and J genes are TRBV28 and TRBJ2-7; D call uncertain. This CDR3 spans 13 amino acids. Trimming removed 4 bases at V and 3 bases at J, with 10 bases between. CDR1 and CDR2 (germline): MDHEN, SYDVKM. The CDR3 DNA follows: TGTGCCAGCAGTTCCGCAGACAACTACGAGCAGTACTTC. Protein: CASSSADNYEQYF.